This TCR beta chain was sequenced during a study of technical replicates of blood from a few donors. Germline V gives CDR1 SGHTS, CDR2 YDEGEE. V lost 4 bases to trimming and J lost 5 bases; unmatched junction nucleotides: 3. The CDR3 runs to 13 residues. Data came from immunoSEQ multiplex PCR; TCRdb stores just in-frame clones and leaves some out. The sample carries more than 65,000 clones, approximately 97% recorded once. The specimen was T cells isolated from PBMCs. The gene calls are TRBV5-8 and TRBJ1-5, with 7 bases aligning to TRBD1. This TCR was sampled from a human donor in good health. The CDR3 nucleotides read TGTGCCAGCAGCATCCAGGGGGATCAGCCCCAGCATTTT. It yields the protein CASSIQGDQPQHF.